These T cell receptor beta chains were read from a single sample in a study of T cells in Graves' hyperthyroidism and ophthalmopathy. One entry per CDR3 protein results from TCRdb running MiXCR on the multiplex PCR reads. The repertoire holds about 500,000 distinct CDR3 sequences, with approximately 17% as singletons. The sequenced sample was blood. Every receptor here comes from a woman between 18 and 29 years old with Graves' ophthalmopathy. Both conserved end residues are part of each CDR3. A D gene is named only where the DNA matches it firmly. Rows give clone size only sometimes, using once, few, many, or a class for an expanded clone.

clone size: few; J gene: TRBJ2-3; D gene: .; V gene: TRBV6-1; CDR3 DNA: TGTGCCAGCAGAGATACCGGGCCGCAGTATTTT; CDR3 protein: CASRDTGPQYF
clone size: many; J gene: TRBJ1-5; D gene: .; V gene: TRBV3-1; CDR3 DNA: TGTGCCAGCAGCCAATCCAGTTATAGCAATCAGCCCCAGCATTTT; CDR3 protein: CASSQSSYSNQPQHF
clone size: many; J gene: TRBJ1-1; D gene: .; V gene: TRBV20-1; CDR3 DNA: TGCAGTGCTACGTACTCAGGGAGGAACACTGAAGCTTTCTTT; CDR3 protein: CSATYSGRNTEAFF
clone size: many; J gene: TRBJ2-2; D gene: TRBD2; V gene: TRBV30; CDR3 DNA: TGTGCCTGGACTCCTAGCGGGAGAGGGACCGGGGAGCTGTTTTTT; CDR3 protein: CAWTPSGRGTGELFF
clone size: many; J gene: TRBJ1-2; D gene: .; V gene: TRBV29-1; CDR3 DNA: TGCAGCGTTGATGGCAGGGGACTCTATGGCTACACCTTC; CDR3 protein: CSVDGRGLYGYTF
clone size: .; J gene: TRBJ2-7; D gene: TRBD2; V gene: TRBV2; CDR3 DNA: TGTGCCAGCACTTGGACTAGCGGGATCCTATCCCCTCGTGAGCAGTACTTC; CDR3 protein: CASTWTSGILSPREQYF
clone size: .; J gene: TRBJ2-2; D gene: .; V gene: TRBV20-1; CDR3 DNA: TGCAGTGCTAGGGACAGAACGAACACCGGGGAGCTGTTTTTT; CDR3 protein: CSARDRTNTGELFF
clone size: few; J gene: TRBJ1-5; D gene: TRBD1; V gene: TRBV6-1; CDR3 DNA: TGTGCCAGCACTCGACAGGGGTTCGGTCAGCCCCAGCATTTT; CDR3 protein: CASTRQGFGQPQHF
clone size: .; J gene: TRBJ2-7; D gene: TRBD2; V gene: TRBV13; CDR3 DNA: TGTGCCAGCAGCTATGGGACTAGCGGGCCCGAGCAGTACTTC; CDR3 protein: CASSYGTSGPEQYF
clone size: few; J gene: TRBJ2-2; D gene: TRBD2; V gene: TRBV15; CDR3 DNA: TGTGCCACCAGCAGAGATCCTGGCGGGAGGACCACCGGGGAGCTGTTTTTT; CDR3 protein: CATSRDPGGRTTGELFF
clone size: .; J gene: TRBJ1-3; D gene: TRBD1; V gene: TRBV5-1; CDR3 DNA: TGCGCCAGCAGCTTGGAGACAGGGGGCATATCTGGAAACACCATATATTTT; CDR3 protein: CASSLETGGISGNTIYF
clone size: many; J gene: TRBJ2-1; D gene: .; V gene: TRBV7-2; CDR3 DNA: TGTGCCAGCAGCCCTGAAAATGAGCAGTTCTTC; CDR3 protein: CASSPENEQFF
clone size: few; J gene: TRBJ2-7; D gene: TRBD2; V gene: TRBV15; CDR3 DNA: TGTGCCACCAGCAGAGAACTAGCGGAGCTCTACGAGCAGTACTTC; CDR3 protein: CATSRELAELYEQYF
clone size: .; J gene: TRBJ2-1; D gene: .; V gene: TRBV7-3; CDR3 DNA: TGTGCCAGCAGCGGCGAAGGGGGTTTCTACAATGAGCAGTTCTTC; CDR3 protein: CASSGEGGFYNEQFF
clone size: .; J gene: TRBJ2-2; D gene: TRBD2; V gene: TRBV7-9; CDR3 DNA: TGTGCCAGCAGGCCTACTAGCGGGGTTAACACCGGGGAGCTGTTTTTT; CDR3 protein: CASRPTSGVNTGELFF
clone size: .; J gene: TRBJ1-6; D gene: .; V gene: TRBV6-1; CDR3 DNA: TGTGCCAGCAGTTCCCAGGCGCGGAATTCACCCCTCCACTTT; CDR3 protein: CASSSQARNSPLHF
clone size: .; J gene: TRBJ2-1; D gene: TRBD1; V gene: TRBV20-1; CDR3 DNA: TGCAGTGCTAGGGCCTACAGGGGTTGGAATGAGCAGTTCTTC; CDR3 protein: CSARAYRGWNEQFF
clone size: .; J gene: TRBJ1-1; D gene: .; V gene: TRBV30; CDR3 DNA: TGTGCCTGGTCCCAGGTACCGGTAGGCACTGAAGCTTTCTTT; CDR3 protein: CAWSQVPVGTEAFF
clone size: many; J gene: TRBJ1-2; D gene: .; V gene: TRBV11-2; CDR3 DNA: TGTGCCAGCAGCTTAAACAGGGAAAGGATTAGTGGCTACACCTTC; CDR3 protein: CASSLNRERISGYTF
clone size: many; J gene: TRBJ2-3; D gene: .; V gene: TRBV2; CDR3 DNA: TGTGCCAGCAGTGAAGGCGGGGAGGCAACAGATACGCAGTATTTT; CDR3 protein: CASSEGGEATDTQYF
clone size: many; J gene: TRBJ2-1; D gene: .; V gene: TRBV28; CDR3 DNA: TGTGCCAGCAGTTTAATCGGTACAGGAGGGGAGCAGTTCTTC; CDR3 protein: CASSLIGTGGEQFF
clone size: many; J gene: TRBJ1-5; D gene: .; V gene: TRBV12-3/TRBV12-4; CDR3 DNA: TGTGCCAGCAGTTTCGGGCAGGGTCAGCCCCAGCATTTT; CDR3 protein: CASSFGQGQPQHF
clone size: .; J gene: TRBJ2-3; D gene: TRBD2; V gene: TRBV6-1; CDR3 DNA: TGTGCCAGCAGGACTAGCGGGCGGTATAGCACAGATACGCAGTATTTT; CDR3 protein: CASRTSGRYSTDTQYF
clone size: many; J gene: TRBJ1-1; D gene: TRBD1; V gene: TRBV30; CDR3 DNA: TGTGCCTGGAGTGCCCCGGACAGGGGGCGGGATGAAGCTTTCTTT; CDR3 protein: CAWSAPDRGRDEAFF
clone size: many; J gene: TRBJ2-7; D gene: TRBD1; V gene: TRBV28; CDR3 DNA: TGTGCCAGCAGTCCCTTCGGACAGGGGACCTACGAGCAGTACTTC; CDR3 protein: CASSPFGQGTYEQYF
clone size: many; J gene: TRBJ2-7; D gene: .; V gene: TRBV5-1; CDR3 DNA: TGTGCCAGCAGCTTAGAAGAATCCTACGAGCAGTACTTC; CDR3 protein: CASSLEESYEQYF
clone size: many; J gene: TRBJ2-3; D gene: TRBD2; V gene: TRBV7-3; CDR3 DNA: TGTGCCAGCAGCCCAGCGGGGGGGGTGGCGAATACGCAGTATTTT; CDR3 protein: CASSPAGGVANTQYF
clone size: few; J gene: TRBJ2-2; D gene: .; V gene: TRBV13; CDR3 DNA: TGTGCCAGCAGCGAAACGAACACCGGGGAGCTGTTTTTT; CDR3 protein: CASSETNTGELFF
clone size: .; J gene: TRBJ1-1; D gene: .; V gene: TRBV29-1; CDR3 DNA: TGCAGCGTTGAAAGCCCTTATTTGCCTGAAGCTTTCTTT; CDR3 protein: CSVESPYLPEAFF